This T cell receptor (beta chain) appears in the sequencing data of a study of identical twins. Study findings and constraints: While abundant cord blood beta clonotypes carried fewer insertions, memory repertoires showed no such pattern.

TCRdb re-called the 5' RACE reads through MiXCR, storing one row per CDR3 protein. In the table there are a few hundred thousand distinct CDR3 sequences, about 18% of which are singletons. This clonotype was detected a few times. Its antigen is still unknown. All donors were healthy, and all were Caucasian. Trimming pared 3 bases from V and 3 bases from J, leaving 11 bases between. In germline, CDR1 is KGHSH, CDR2 LQKENI. The CDR3 consists of 14 residues. This receptor was obtained from a man between 50 and 59 years old in good health. The chain recombines TRBV18 with TRBJ1-1; D is possibly TRBD1 (5 bases). The sample consisted of naive T cells sorted from blood. The DNA of the CDR3 is TGTGCCAGCTCACCGACAGACATGTACACTGAAGCTTTCTTT. Its translation: CASSPTDMYTEAFF. Drawing the rest from reference TRBV18 and TRBJ1-1, the complete variable domain is NAGVMQNPRHLVRRRGQEARLRCSPMKGHSHVYWYRQLPEEGLKFMVYLQKENIIDESGMPKERFSAEFPKEGPSILRIQQVVRGDSAAYFCASSPTDMYTEAFFGQGTRLTVV.